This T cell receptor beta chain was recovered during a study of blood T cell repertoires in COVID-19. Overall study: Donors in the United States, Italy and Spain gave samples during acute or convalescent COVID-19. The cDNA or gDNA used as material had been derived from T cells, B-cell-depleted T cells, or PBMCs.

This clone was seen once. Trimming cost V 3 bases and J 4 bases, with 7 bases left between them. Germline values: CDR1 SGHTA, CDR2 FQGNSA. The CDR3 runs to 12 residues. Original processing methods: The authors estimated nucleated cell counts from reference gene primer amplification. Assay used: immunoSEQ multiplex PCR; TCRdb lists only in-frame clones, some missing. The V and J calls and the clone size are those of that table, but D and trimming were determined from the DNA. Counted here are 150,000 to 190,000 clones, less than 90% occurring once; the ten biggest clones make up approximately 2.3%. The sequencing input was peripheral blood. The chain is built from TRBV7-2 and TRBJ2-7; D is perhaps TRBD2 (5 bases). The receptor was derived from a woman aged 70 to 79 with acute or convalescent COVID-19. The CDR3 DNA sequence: TGTGCCAGCAGCTTGACGGGATACGAGCAGTACTTC. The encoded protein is CASSLTGYEQYF. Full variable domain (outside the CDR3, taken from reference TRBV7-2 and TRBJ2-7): GAGVSQSPSNKVTEKGKDVELRCDPISGHTALYWYRQSLGQGLEFLIYFQGNSAPDKSGLPSDRFSAERTGGSVSTLTIQRTQQEDSAVYLCASSLTGYEQYFGPGTRLTVT.